This TCR beta chain was sequenced for a study of tumor-infiltrating lymphocytes in primary liver carcinoma. Findings and limits, study-wide: It was in tumors, not blood, that the top-250-clone fraction was significantly higher (p = 0.039).

The CDR3 runs 15 residues. The germline CDR1 and CDR2 sequences are MGHRA and YSYEKL. A word on this clonotype: Its target is unknown. A read error may produce the germline difference seen at one junction end.

Production of TCR beta cDNA used roughly 0.55 ug total RNA together with a constant-region primer. Three rounds of nested multiplex PCR with slightly modified ARM-PCR produced TCR beta libraries. The two initial PCR rounds, roughly 9 cycles each, used TRBV1-TRBV30 forward and C-beta reverse primers. TCRdb recomputed calls from the multiplex PCR reads with MiXCR, one row per CDR3 protein. This sample has 100,000 to 120,000 distinct CDR3 sequences, with roughly four fifths found just once. Each 20-30 mg portion of unsorted bulk tissue served as the source for co-extraction of RNA and DNA. Primary liver carcinomas in the patients were surgically resected. No patient had received treatment, and all had chronic HBV infection. Tumor regions sampled: superior, inferior, left, right poles, and centre.

The V and J genes are TRBV4-1 and TRBJ2-3; a weak D match, TRBD2 (5 bases). Sequencing was carried out using liver tumor tissue from sampling region 3. Indicated subset: tumor region T3, left-lateral pole. The receptor comes from a man aged 40-55 years with primary liver carcinoma and hepatitis B virus infection. The CDR3 here is CDSGQDPSGRDKQYF. The DNA for the CDR3 is TGCGACAGCGGCCAAGATCCGAGTGGAAGGGATAAGCAGTATTTT.